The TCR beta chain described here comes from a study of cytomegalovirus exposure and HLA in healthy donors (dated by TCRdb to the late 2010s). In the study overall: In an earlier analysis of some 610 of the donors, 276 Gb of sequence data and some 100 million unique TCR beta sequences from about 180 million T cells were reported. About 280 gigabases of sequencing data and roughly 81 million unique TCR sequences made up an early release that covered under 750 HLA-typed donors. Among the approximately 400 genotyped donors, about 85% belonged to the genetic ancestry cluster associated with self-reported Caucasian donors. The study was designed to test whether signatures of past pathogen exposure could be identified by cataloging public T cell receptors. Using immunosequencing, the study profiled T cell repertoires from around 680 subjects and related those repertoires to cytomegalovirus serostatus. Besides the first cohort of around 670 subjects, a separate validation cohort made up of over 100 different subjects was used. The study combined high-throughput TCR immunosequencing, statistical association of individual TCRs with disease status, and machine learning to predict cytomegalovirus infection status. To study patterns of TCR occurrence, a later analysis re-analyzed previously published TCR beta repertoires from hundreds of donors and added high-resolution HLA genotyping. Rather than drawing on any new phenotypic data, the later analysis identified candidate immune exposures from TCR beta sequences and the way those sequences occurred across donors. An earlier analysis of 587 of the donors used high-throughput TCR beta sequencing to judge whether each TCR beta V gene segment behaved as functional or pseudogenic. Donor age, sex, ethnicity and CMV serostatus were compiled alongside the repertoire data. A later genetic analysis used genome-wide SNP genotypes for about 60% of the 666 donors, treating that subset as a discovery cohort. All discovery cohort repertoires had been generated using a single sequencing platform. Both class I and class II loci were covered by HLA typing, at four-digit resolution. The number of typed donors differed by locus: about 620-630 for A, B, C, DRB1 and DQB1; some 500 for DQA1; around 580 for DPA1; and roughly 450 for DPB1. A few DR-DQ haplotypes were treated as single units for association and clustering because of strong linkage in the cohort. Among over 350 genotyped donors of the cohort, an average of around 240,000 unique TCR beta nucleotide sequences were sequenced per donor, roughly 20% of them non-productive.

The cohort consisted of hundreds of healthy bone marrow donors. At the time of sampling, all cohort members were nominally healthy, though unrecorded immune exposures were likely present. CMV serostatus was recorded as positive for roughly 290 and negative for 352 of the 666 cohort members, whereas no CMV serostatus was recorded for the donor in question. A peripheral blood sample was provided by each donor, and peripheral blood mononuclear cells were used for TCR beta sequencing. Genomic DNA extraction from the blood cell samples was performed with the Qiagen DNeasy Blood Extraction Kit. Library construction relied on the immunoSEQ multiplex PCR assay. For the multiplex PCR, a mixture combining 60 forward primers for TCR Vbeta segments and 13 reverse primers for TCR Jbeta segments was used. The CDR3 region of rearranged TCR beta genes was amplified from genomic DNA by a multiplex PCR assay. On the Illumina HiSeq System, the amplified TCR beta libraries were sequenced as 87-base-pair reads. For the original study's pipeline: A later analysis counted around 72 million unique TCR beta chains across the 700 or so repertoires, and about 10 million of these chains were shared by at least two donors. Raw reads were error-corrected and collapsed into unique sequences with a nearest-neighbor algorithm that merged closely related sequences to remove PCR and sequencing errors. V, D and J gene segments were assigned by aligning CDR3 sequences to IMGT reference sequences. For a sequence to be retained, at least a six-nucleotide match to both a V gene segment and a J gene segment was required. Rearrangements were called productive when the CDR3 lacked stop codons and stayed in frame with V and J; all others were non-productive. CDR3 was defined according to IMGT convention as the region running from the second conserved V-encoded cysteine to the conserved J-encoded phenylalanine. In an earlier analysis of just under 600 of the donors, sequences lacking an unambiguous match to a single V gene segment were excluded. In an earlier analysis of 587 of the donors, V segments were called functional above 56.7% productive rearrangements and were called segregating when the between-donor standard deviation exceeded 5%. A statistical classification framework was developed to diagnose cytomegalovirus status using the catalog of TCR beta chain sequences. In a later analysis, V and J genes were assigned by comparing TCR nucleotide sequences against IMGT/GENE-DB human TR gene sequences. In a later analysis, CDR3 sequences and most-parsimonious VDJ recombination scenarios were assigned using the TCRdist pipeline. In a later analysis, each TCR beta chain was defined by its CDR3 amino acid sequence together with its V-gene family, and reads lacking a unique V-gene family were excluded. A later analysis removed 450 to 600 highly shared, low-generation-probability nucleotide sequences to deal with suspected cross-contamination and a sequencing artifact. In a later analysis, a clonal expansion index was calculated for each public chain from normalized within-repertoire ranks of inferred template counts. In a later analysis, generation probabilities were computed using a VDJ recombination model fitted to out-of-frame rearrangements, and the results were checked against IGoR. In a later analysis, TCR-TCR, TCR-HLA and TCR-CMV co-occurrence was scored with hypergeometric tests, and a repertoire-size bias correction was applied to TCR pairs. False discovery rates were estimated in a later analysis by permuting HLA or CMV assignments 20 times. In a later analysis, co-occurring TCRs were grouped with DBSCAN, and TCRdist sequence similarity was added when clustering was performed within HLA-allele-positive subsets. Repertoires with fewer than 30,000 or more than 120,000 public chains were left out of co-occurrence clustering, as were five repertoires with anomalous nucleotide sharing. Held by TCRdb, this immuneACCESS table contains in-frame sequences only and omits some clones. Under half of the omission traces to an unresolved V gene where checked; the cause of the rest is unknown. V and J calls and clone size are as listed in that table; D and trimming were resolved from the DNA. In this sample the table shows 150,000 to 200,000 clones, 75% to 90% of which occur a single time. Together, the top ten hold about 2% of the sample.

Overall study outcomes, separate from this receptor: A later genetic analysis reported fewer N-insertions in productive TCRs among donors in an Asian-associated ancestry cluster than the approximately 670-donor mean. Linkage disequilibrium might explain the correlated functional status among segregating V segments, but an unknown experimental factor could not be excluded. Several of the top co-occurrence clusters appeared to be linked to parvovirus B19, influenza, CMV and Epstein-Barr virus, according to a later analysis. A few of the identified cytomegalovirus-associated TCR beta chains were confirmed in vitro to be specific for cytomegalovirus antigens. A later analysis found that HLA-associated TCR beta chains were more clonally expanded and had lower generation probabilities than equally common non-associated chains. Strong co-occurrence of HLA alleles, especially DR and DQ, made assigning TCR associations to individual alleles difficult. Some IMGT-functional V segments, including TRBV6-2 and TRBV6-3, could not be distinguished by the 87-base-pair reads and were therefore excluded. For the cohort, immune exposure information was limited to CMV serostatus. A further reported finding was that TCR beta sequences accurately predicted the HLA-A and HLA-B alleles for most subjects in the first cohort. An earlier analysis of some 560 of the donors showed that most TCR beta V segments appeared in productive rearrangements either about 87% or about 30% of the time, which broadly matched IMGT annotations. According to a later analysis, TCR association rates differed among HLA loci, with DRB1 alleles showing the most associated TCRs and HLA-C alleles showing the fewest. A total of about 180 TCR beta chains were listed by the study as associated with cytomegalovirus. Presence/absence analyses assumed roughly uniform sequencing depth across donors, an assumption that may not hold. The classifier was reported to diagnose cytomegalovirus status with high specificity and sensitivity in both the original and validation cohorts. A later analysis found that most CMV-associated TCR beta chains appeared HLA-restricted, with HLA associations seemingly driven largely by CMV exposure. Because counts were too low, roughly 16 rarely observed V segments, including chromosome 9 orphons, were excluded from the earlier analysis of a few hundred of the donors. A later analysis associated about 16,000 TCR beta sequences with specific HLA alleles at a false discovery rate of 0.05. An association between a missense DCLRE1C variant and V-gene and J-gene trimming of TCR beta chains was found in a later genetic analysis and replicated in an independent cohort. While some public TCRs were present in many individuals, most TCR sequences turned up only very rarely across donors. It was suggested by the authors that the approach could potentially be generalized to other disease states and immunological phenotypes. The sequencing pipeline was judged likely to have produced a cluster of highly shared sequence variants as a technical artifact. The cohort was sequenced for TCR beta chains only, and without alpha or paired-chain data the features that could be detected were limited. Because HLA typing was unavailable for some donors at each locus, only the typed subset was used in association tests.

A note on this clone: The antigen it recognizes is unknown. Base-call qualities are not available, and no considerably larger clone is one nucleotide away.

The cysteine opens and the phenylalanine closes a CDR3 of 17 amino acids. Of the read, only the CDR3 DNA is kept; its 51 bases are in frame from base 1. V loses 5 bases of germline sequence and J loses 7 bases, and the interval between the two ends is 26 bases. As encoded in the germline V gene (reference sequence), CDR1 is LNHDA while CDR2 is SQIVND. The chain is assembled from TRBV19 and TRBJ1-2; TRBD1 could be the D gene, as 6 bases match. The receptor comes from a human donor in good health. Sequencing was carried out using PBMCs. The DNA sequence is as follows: TGTGCCAGTAGTTATGGTATAACCGAGGGGGTCTCCTCTGGCTACACCTTC. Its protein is CASSYGITEGVSSGYTF.